Listed below are T cell receptor beta chains from one sample, sequenced in a study of shared clonotypes between healthy human individuals. TCRdb's copy holds only in-frame clones and misses some; the assay was immunoSEQ multiplex PCR. The table records approximately 110,000 clones, around two thirds of them present only once. The specimen sequenced was memory CD8+ T cells sorted from blood. These receptors all stem from a woman in her thirties in good health. Each CDR3 is given with its conserved first and last residue.

V gene	J gene	CDR3 protein
TRBV2	TRBJ1-4	CASKGITNEKLFF
TRBV7-9	TRBJ2-7	CASSEDRTYYEQYF
TRBV5-6	TRBJ1-2	CASSLGGYGYTF
TRBV28	TRBJ2-1	CASERGRGSYNEQFF
TRBV7-9	TRBJ2-3	CASRPRTSGRSSTDTQYF
TRBV28	TRBJ2-2	CASSLPVAGAQNTGELFF
TRBV7-8	TRBJ1-5	CASSPQRGAGQPQHF
TRBV5-1	TRBJ2-3	CASGPRGDTQYF
TRBV28	TRBJ1-1	CASSSYIEGNTEAFF
TRBV7-2	TRBJ2-1	CASSTRTSYNEQFF
TRBV27	TRBJ2-7	CASSSTGSSYEQYF
TRBV2	TRBJ1-2	CAKDSNYGYTF
TRBV30	TRBJ2-2	CAWSLVLGELFF
TRBV11-1	TRBJ2-3	CASSLGREADTQYF
TRBV6-6	TRBJ2-1	CASSSPGGDEQFF
TRBV9	TRBJ2-5	CASSVSGGVQETQYF
TRBV5-5	TRBJ2-5	CASSRRGGGQETQYF
TRBV6-4	TRBJ2-3	CASSLSASAITDTQYF
TRBV10-3	TRBJ2-4	CASSEKRRAKNIQYF
TRBV6-4	TRBJ2-2	CASSDGRANTGELFF
TRBV2	TRBJ1-5	CASMGQGGQPQHF
TRBV2	TRBJ2-1	CASRPAGGGYNEQFF
TRBV19	TRBJ1-1	CASTTWTGGTEAFF
TRBV4-1	TRBJ2-2	CASSQAPGTGPVSTGELFF
TRBV6-6	TRBJ1-1	CASSYDGPRAHTEAFF
TRBV5-1	TRBJ1-4	CASSPTGGGNEKLFF
TRBV28	TRBJ2-1	CASSLPAGELNEQFF
TRBV11-2	TRBJ1-1	CASSLRGVRVNTEAFF
TRBV9	TRBJ2-1	CASSVDRRSYNEQFF
TRBV5-1	TRBJ1-2	CASSLADGPYDGYTF
TRBV5-1	TRBJ1-1	CASSLAVGDMNTEAFF
TRBV4-2	TRBJ2-7	CASSQGSGRTYEQYF
TRBV30	TRBJ1-5	CAWSVLGNQPQHF
TRBV29-1	TRBJ2-1	CSVNPGQGAGEQFF
TRBV14	TRBJ2-2	CASSQVYRGAGELFF
TRBV19	TRBJ1-2	CASSWDRNYGYTF
TRBV4-1	TRBJ2-5	CASSKSPADTQETQYF
TRBV5-1	TRBJ2-1	CASSLRTSGTPNEQFF
TRBV5-6	TRBJ2-7	CASSSWGTGVLAGAARQYF
TRBV4-2	TRBJ1-2	CASSQLPPGPGTF
TRBV7-9	TRBJ2-7	CASSSSRGEVSYEQYF
TRBV23-1	TRBJ1-5	CASRRDIYSNQPQHF
TRBV2	TRBJ1-3	CASNLELSVSVSGNTIYF
TRBV9	TRBJ1-1	CASSVVQGGRGTEAFF
TRBV25-1	TRBJ2-3	CASSESIAGPDTQYF
TRBV6-1	TRBJ1-5	CASSNSGTEEPQHF
TRBV15	TRBJ1-5	CATSRDFSNQPQHF
TRBV10-3	TRBJ1-5	CAISERGQQPQHF
TRBV5-1	TRBJ2-7	CASSAGTRYEQYF